The rows below give T cell receptor beta chains drawn from one sample of a study of response to subunit inactivated influenza vaccine. Via MiXCR, TCRdb re-called the RT-PCR reads, giving one row per CDR3 protein. This sample has about 520,000 distinct CDR3 sequences, with around 25% found just once. The starting material was CD4+ T cells sorted from PBMCs, obtained roughly 5 days after vaccination. These receptors all come from a man aged 50-60 years who received an inactivated influenza vaccine. Both conserved end residues are part of each CDR3. Fields, in order: clone size, D gene, J gene, V gene, CDR3 protein, CDR3 DNA. A D gene is named only where the DNA matches it firmly. The size entry is marked missing in some rows and otherwise reads once, few, many or a size class.

clone_size: many
d_call: .
j_call: TRBJ2-5
v_call: TRBV20-1
cdr3_aa: CSARDKDGTQYF
cdr3_nt: TGCAGTGCTAGAGATAAGGACGGGACCCAGTACTTC

clone_size: few
d_call: .
j_call: TRBJ1-6
v_call: TRBV6-1
cdr3_aa: CASKDSYNSPLHF
cdr3_nt: TGTGCCAGCAAGGACAGTTATAATTCACCCCTCCACTTT

clone_size: few
d_call: .
j_call: TRBJ2-2
v_call: TRBV12-3/TRBV12-4
cdr3_aa: CASRQTVTNTGELFF
cdr3_nt: TGTGCCAGCAGGCAGACGGTAACGAACACCGGGGAGCTGTTTTTT

clone_size: many
d_call: .
j_call: TRBJ2-7
v_call: TRBV12-3/TRBV12-4
cdr3_aa: CASSLGLTYEQYF
cdr3_nt: TGTGCCAGCAGTTTAGGACTAACCTACGAGCAGTACTTC

clone_size: few
d_call: .
j_call: TRBJ1-5
v_call: TRBV7-9
cdr3_aa: CASSGGPGNQPQHF
cdr3_nt: TGTGCCAGCAGCGGAGGACCGGGGAATCAGCCCCAGCATTTT

clone_size: .
d_call: .
j_call: TRBJ2-7
v_call: TRBV6-6
cdr3_aa: CASSYPDQYEQYF
cdr3_nt: TGTGCCAGCAGTTACCCCGATCAGTACGAGCAGTACTTC

clone_size: few
d_call: TRBD2
j_call: TRBJ2-3
v_call: TRBV12-3/TRBV12-4
cdr3_aa: CASSPGLVTQYF
cdr3_nt: TGTGCCAGCAGCCCAGGACTAGTAACGCAGTATTTT

clone_size: few
d_call: TRBD2
j_call: TRBJ2-2
v_call: TRBV7-3
cdr3_aa: CASSPRGLAGVNTGELFF
cdr3_nt: TGTGCCAGCAGCCCAAGGGGACTAGCGGGGGTGAACACCGGGGAGCTGTTTTTT

clone_size: few
d_call: .
j_call: TRBJ1-1
v_call: TRBV5-4
cdr3_aa: CASSSQGRVRTAFF
cdr3_nt: TGTGCCAGCAGCTCCCAGGGGAGGGTGAGAACAGCTTTCTTT

clone_size: once
d_call: .
j_call: TRBJ1-1
v_call: TRBV7-2
cdr3_aa: CASTLTFGQGTEAFF
cdr3_nt: TGTGCCAGCACCTTGACTTTCGGGCAAGGGACTGAAGCTTTCTTT

clone_size: many
d_call: .
j_call: TRBJ2-2
v_call: TRBV2
cdr3_aa: CASKRLASTGELFF
cdr3_nt: TGTGCCAGCAAGCGGCTAGCTAGCACCGGGGAGCTGTTTTTT

clone_size: .
d_call: .
j_call: TRBJ2-1
v_call: TRBV27
cdr3_aa: CASSFQRRSYNEQFF
cdr3_nt: TGTGCCAGCAGTTTCCAGCGGAGATCCTACAATGAGCAGTTCTTC

clone_size: .
d_call: .
j_call: TRBJ2-1
v_call: TRBV6-5
cdr3_aa: CASSYRIGGEQFF
cdr3_nt: TGTGCCAGCAGTTATCGTATCGGCGGTGAGCAGTTCTTC

clone_size: few
d_call: TRBD2
j_call: TRBJ2-1
v_call: TRBV6-5
cdr3_aa: CASLTGGGEQFF
cdr3_nt: TGTGCCAGTCTAACGGGGGGTGGTGAGCAGTTCTTC

clone_size: .
d_call: TRBD1
j_call: TRBJ2-7
v_call: TRBV27
cdr3_aa: CASSFFTGTAYEQYF
cdr3_nt: TGTGCCAGCAGTTTCTTTACAGGGACAGCCTACGAGCAGTACTTC

clone_size: few
d_call: .
j_call: TRBJ2-7
v_call: TRBV7-9
cdr3_aa: CASSLLTSAEGQYF
cdr3_nt: TGTGCCAGCAGCTTACTCACGTCGGCCGAAGGGCAGTACTTC

clone_size: .
d_call: .
j_call: TRBJ2-7
v_call: TRBV27
cdr3_aa: CASSYGTNLYF
cdr3_nt: TGTGCCAGCAGTTACGGGACAAACCTTTACTTC

clone_size: .
d_call: .
j_call: TRBJ1-1
v_call: TRBV28
cdr3_aa: CASSFDLTVRAFF
cdr3_nt: TGTGCCAGCAGTTTTGACCTGACAGTGAGAGCTTTCTTT

clone_size: .
d_call: TRBD1
j_call: TRBJ2-7
v_call: TRBV20-1
cdr3_aa: CSANDRGLFYEQYF
cdr3_nt: TGCAGTGCCAACGACAGGGGATTATTCTACGAGCAGTACTTC

clone_size: .
d_call: .
j_call: TRBJ2-7
v_call: TRBV12-3/TRBV12-4
cdr3_aa: CASSGLGPYEQYF
cdr3_nt: TGTGCCAGTTCGGGACTGGGACCCTACGAGCAGTACTTC

clone_size: many
d_call: TRBD2
j_call: TRBJ2-1
v_call: TRBV28
cdr3_aa: CASRGTSGRNEQFF
cdr3_nt: TGTGCCAGCAGAGGGACTAGCGGGAGAAATGAGCAGTTCTTC

clone_size: .
d_call: .
j_call: TRBJ2-1
v_call: TRBV10-3
cdr3_aa: CAISGIGYNEQFF
cdr3_nt: TGTGCCATCAGTGGAATAGGATACAATGAGCAGTTCTTC

clone_size: .
d_call: .
j_call: TRBJ1-3
v_call: TRBV7-2
cdr3_aa: CASSTDSLSGNTIYF
cdr3_nt: TGTGCCAGCAGCACGGACAGCCTCTCTGGAAACACCATATATTTT

clone_size: many
d_call: .
j_call: TRBJ1-5
v_call: TRBV7-9
cdr3_aa: CASSSDGGYYQPQHF
cdr3_nt: TGTGCCAGCAGCTCCGACGGGGGTTACTATCAGCCCCAGCATTTT

clone_size: .
d_call: TRBD1
j_call: TRBJ2-5
v_call: TRBV20-1
cdr3_aa: CSARDGQGARETQYF
cdr3_nt: TGCAGTGCTAGAGATGGGCAGGGGGCTCGAGAGACCCAGTACTTC

clone_size: few
d_call: .
j_call: TRBJ2-2
v_call: TRBV20-1
cdr3_aa: CSARKTGTANTGELFF
cdr3_nt: TGCAGTGCTAGAAAGACAGGAACCGCGAACACCGGGGAGCTGTTTTTT

clone_size: many
d_call: TRBD2
j_call: TRBJ2-5
v_call: TRBV20-1
cdr3_aa: CSANLAGVGETQYF
cdr3_nt: TGCAGTGCTAATCTAGCGGGGGTCGGGGAGACCCAGTACTTC

clone_size: few
d_call: .
j_call: TRBJ2-5
v_call: TRBV5-5
cdr3_aa: CASSLAFQETQYF
cdr3_nt: TGCGCCAGCAGCTTGGCGTTCCAAGAGACCCAGTACTTC

clone_size: .
d_call: TRBD2
j_call: TRBJ2-5
v_call: TRBV11-2
cdr3_aa: CASSLVGPGTSGGAWKTQYF
cdr3_nt: TGTGCCAGCAGCTTAGTTGGACCAGGGACTAGCGGGGGGGCCTGGAAGACCCAGTACTTC

clone_size: .
d_call: TRBD1
j_call: TRBJ1-5
v_call: TRBV28
cdr3_aa: CASSTPGQGLQPQHF
cdr3_nt: TGTGCCAGCAGCACTCCGGGACAGGGACTTCAGCCCCAGCATTTT

clone_size: .
d_call: .
j_call: TRBJ1-3
v_call: TRBV7-2
cdr3_aa: CASSLSGQAGNTIYF
cdr3_nt: TGTGCCAGCAGCTTAAGTGGCCAGGCTGGAAACACCATATATTTT

clone_size: .
d_call: .
j_call: TRBJ2-3
v_call: TRBV11-2
cdr3_aa: CASSLVRRGRRSADTQYF
cdr3_nt: TGTGCCAGCAGCTTAGTCCGGAGGGGGCGGCGGAGCGCAGATACGCAGTATTTT

clone_size: few
d_call: .
j_call: TRBJ2-1
v_call: TRBV6-2/TRBV6-3
cdr3_aa: CASSQPGVLKQFF
cdr3_nt: TGTGCCAGCAGCCAGCCGGGGGTCTTAAAGCAGTTCTTC

clone_size: many
d_call: .
j_call: TRBJ2-4
v_call: TRBV29-1
cdr3_aa: CSVSGSPAKNIQYF
cdr3_nt: TGCAGCGTTTCGGGAAGTCCGGCCAAAAACATTCAGTACTTC

clone_size: .
d_call: TRBD1
j_call: TRBJ2-1
v_call: TRBV29-1
cdr3_aa: CSSGQGSYNEQFF
cdr3_nt: TGCAGCTCGGGACAGGGTTCCTACAATGAGCAGTTCTTC

clone_size: .
d_call: TRBD1
j_call: TRBJ1-5
v_call: TRBV20-1
cdr3_aa: CSASGQGNQPQHF
cdr3_nt: TGCAGTGCTTCGGGACAGGGGAATCAGCCCCAGCATTTT

clone_size: few
d_call: .
j_call: TRBJ1-3
v_call: TRBV7-2
cdr3_aa: CASSLRGNTIYF
cdr3_nt: TGTGCCAGCAGCTTAAGAGGGAACACCATATATTTT

clone_size: .
d_call: TRBD2
j_call: TRBJ2-2
v_call: TRBV7-3
cdr3_aa: CASSFGTSGRIPAGELFF
cdr3_nt: TGTGCCAGCAGCTTCGGTACTAGCGGGAGAATCCCCGCCGGGGAGCTGTTTTTT

clone_size: few
d_call: .
j_call: TRBJ2-3
v_call: TRBV18
cdr3_aa: CASSSGSIVGVGTQYF
cdr3_nt: TGTGCCAGCTCCTCCGGGAGCATCGTAGGGGTCGGTACGCAGTATTTT

clone_size: few
d_call: .
j_call: TRBJ2-5
v_call: TRBV29-1
cdr3_aa: CSVPEGTWYQETQYF
cdr3_nt: TGCAGCGTTCCTGAGGGGACTTGGTACCAAGAGACCCAGTACTTC

clone_size: few
d_call: .
j_call: TRBJ2-3
v_call: TRBV5-1
cdr3_aa: CASSLADGVRDTDTQYF
cdr3_nt: TGCGCCAGCAGCTTGGCCGACGGGGTGCGGGACACAGATACGCAGTATTTT

clone_size: .
d_call: .
j_call: TRBJ2-3
v_call: TRBV4-3
cdr3_aa: CASSQDLVATDTQYF
cdr3_nt: TGCGCCAGCAGCCAAGATCTCGTCGCCACAGATACGCAGTATTTT

clone_size: .
d_call: .
j_call: TRBJ2-7
v_call: TRBV6-2/TRBV6-3
cdr3_aa: CASSLSQGWLSSYEQYF
cdr3_nt: TGTGCCAGCAGTTTATCGCAGGGTTGGCTATCCTCCTACGAGCAGTACTTC

clone_size: many
d_call: .
j_call: TRBJ2-1
v_call: TRBV29-1
cdr3_aa: CSVYRYYNEQFF
cdr3_nt: TGCAGCGTTTACAGGTACTACAATGAGCAGTTCTTC

clone_size: many
d_call: TRBD1
j_call: TRBJ1-5
v_call: TRBV12-3/TRBV12-4
cdr3_aa: CASSPGTANQPQHF
cdr3_nt: TGTGCCAGCAGTCCAGGGACAGCCAATCAGCCCCAGCATTTT

clone_size: .
d_call: .
j_call: TRBJ1-2
v_call: TRBV12-3/TRBV12-4
cdr3_aa: CASSFSGPNNYGYTF
cdr3_nt: TGTGCCAGCAGTTTCTCGGGGCCCAATAACTATGGCTACACCTTC

clone_size: few
d_call: .
j_call: TRBJ1-1
v_call: TRBV7-6
cdr3_aa: CASSPTVNTEAFF
cdr3_nt: TGTGCCAGCAGCCCGACGGTGAACACTGAAGCTTTCTTT

clone_size: many
d_call: .
j_call: TRBJ2-5
v_call: TRBV12-3/TRBV12-4
cdr3_aa: CASSKTDGETQYF
cdr3_nt: TGTGCCAGCAGTAAGACTGACGGGGAGACCCAGTACTTC

clone_size: .
d_call: TRBD1
j_call: TRBJ2-1
v_call: TRBV6-2/TRBV6-3
cdr3_aa: CASSYATLGQGGKQFF
cdr3_nt: TGTGCCAGCAGTTACGCAACGTTGGGACAGGGAGGTAAGCAGTTCTTC

clone_size: .
d_call: TRBD1
j_call: TRBJ2-3
v_call: TRBV20-1
cdr3_aa: CSARWDRGTDTQYF
cdr3_nt: TGCAGTGCTAGATGGGACAGAGGCACAGATACGCAGTATTTT